The rows below give T cell receptor beta chains drawn from one sample of a study of T cells in Graves' hyperthyroidism and ophthalmopathy. MiXCR, run by TCRdb on the multiplex PCR reads, gives a single entry per CDR3 protein. The table shows about 360,000 distinct CDR3 sequences, with 13% occurring only once. Sequencing was done on a sample of blood. These receptors were taken from a woman aged 18-35 years with Graves' hyperthyroidism. Both conserved end residues are part of each CDR3.

V,CDR3
TRBV7-9,CASSRNQGNQPQHF
TRBV28,CASSPGDRDSQEQYF
TRBV19,CASSIWTGSISYNSPLHF
TRBV5-1,CASSFGGGNAGTQYF
TRBV12-3/TRBV12-4,CASSGDRGTYEQYF
TRBV11-2,CASSLLGGVGTDTQYF
TRBV9,CASSVTGGPSSYNEQFF
TRBV3-1,CASSQEVQGYSPLHF
TRBV20-1,CSARDSGGYEQYF
TRBV10-3,CAITDGQTLSNYGYTF
TRBV5-1,CASSLASSQVYEQYF
TRBV5-5,CASSWERGEYNEQFF
TRBV4-3,CASSPGQGMGYGYTF
TRBV28,CASSLSWDSSYEQYF
TRBV28,CASRTGGGFENTEAFF
TRBV11-1,CASSWAGGTDTQYF
TRBV20-1,CSAHRDGNQPQHF
TRBV28,CASSPGRWSEKLFF
TRBV29-1,CSVERPLMAFF
TRBV18,CASSPSMDQGDTQYF
TRBV6-1,CASSDGGANKNIQYF
TRBV12-3/TRBV12-4,CASSLGGQSQETQYF
TRBV15,CATSRVRSIQETQYF
TRBV28,CASSLDRGYNQPQHF
TRBV27,CASSRLLGLRNTEAFF
TRBV25-1,CASSEDGHSNQPQHF
TRBV6-1,CASSEGTGGTGDQPQHF
TRBV7-2,CASSLGGPPYEQYF
TRBV6-1,CASSGQGGAWEQYF
TRBV7-2,CASSQSYGQETQYF
TRBV14,CASSPNPQLNEQFF
TRBV6-2/TRBV6-3,CASRYERVFYNEQFF
TRBV14,CASSQDSSLSGNTIYF
TRBV15,CATSRTSGEYNEQFF
TRBV10-3,CAIKEGPNTGELFF
TRBV3-1,CASSLTDYNSPLHF
TRBV2,CASSTDSSYNEQFF
TRBV2,CAGNDLPGVGTGELFF
TRBV7-8,CASSTRSEQYF
TRBV6-2/TRBV6-3,CASREGFRAFF
TRBV20-1,CSGREGMLEKLFF
TRBV28,CASSFGDSPNEKLFF
TRBV5-6,CASSPSRAGWGQLQHF
TRBV11-2,CASSNDHGTTYYNEQFF
TRBV5-4,CASSRMDRSTDTQYF
TRBV7-9,CASSLAGLAPNEQFF
TRBV20-1,CSARETYSGAPLHF
TRBV6-1,CAGATYQETQYF
TRBV30,CAWSVSGITDTQYF
TRBV2,CASRTGAAFF
TRBV9,CASSVGGGQGSGYTF
TRBV27,CASSLLAEGGANVLTF